The 19 T cell receptor beta chains below all came from one sample that was sequenced in a study of shared clonotypes between healthy human individuals. TCRdb keeps only in-frame clones here, not all; method: immunoSEQ multiplex PCR. The top ten hold 0.39% of the sample, which has 2.3 million or so clones, 93% seen once. Sequencing input: naive CD4+ T cells from PBMCs. Documented subset: CD45RA+ positively selected. Receptors originate from a man younger than 30 in good health. Some clones in this sample may be carry-over from other donors' samples.

This chain links TRBV7-2 with TRBJ2-7; tentative D call: TRBD2 (6 bases). The germline V and J ends were trimmed by 1 base and 9 bases, with 19 bases remaining between them. This CDR3 has 15 amino acids. Germline V gives CDR1 SGHTA, CDR2 FQGNSA. DNA of the CDR3: TGTGCCAGCAGCTTAGGGGCGGGACCCCTGGGGATGCAGTACTTC. The encoded protein is CASSLGAGPLGMQYF.

Comment on this clone: The sample holds other DNA sequences that translate to the same CDR3. The CDR3 bases are TGTGCCAGCAGCCTAGGACAGGGGGTCCCCTACGAGCAGTACTTC. Translating it yields CASSLGQGVPYEQYF. The J gene is TRBJ2-7, the V gene TRBV7-3; TRBD1 agrees at 10 bases. V lost 5 bases, J lost 2 bases, and 6 bases stayed unmatched. The CDR3 spans 15 residues. Looked up from germline, CDR1 is SGHTA and CDR2 is FQGTGA.

The gene calls are TRBV7-9 and TRBJ1-2; weak D call: TRBD1 (5 bases). V lost 7 bases to trimming and J lost 5 bases, with 17 bases between them. This CDR3 has 14 residues. Germline lookup yields CDR1 SEHNR and CDR2 FQNEAQ (reference sequence). CDR3 sequence (DNA): TGTGCCAGCACCGAGCGGACGGGGACTTATGGCTACACCTTC. It is translated as CASTERTGTYGYTF. The full variable domain, with the rest looked up from reference TRBV7-9 and TRBJ1-2, is DTGVSQNPRHKITKRGQNVTFRCDPISEHNRLYWYRQTLGQGPEFLTYFQNEAQLEKSRLLSDRFSAERPKGSFSTLEIQRTEQGDSAMYLCASTERTGTYGYTFGSGTRLTVV.

This chain connects TRBV5-1 to TRBJ2-1; 11 positions agree with TRBD2. This CDR3 is built from 15 residues. Trimming removed 0 bases from V and 7 bases from J; junction bases left unmatched: 3. CDR1 and CDR2 from the germline V gene are SGHRS and YFSETQ. The CDR3 loop is CASSLELAGENEQFF. CDR3 DNA: TGCGCCAGCAGCTTGGAACTAGCGGGAGAAAATGAGCAGTTCTTC.

This chain connects TRBV5-1 to TRBJ2-5; 7 bases match TRBD2. CDR1 is SGHRS and CDR2 is YFSETQ in the germline V gene. CDR3 length equals 13 residues. The V segment lost 4 bases and the J segment 4 bases; nucleotides outside the gene matches: 4. The CDR3 DNA follows: TGCGCCAGCAGCCTCCCTAGCGGAGAGACCCAGTACTTC. It yields the protein CASSLPSGETQYF.

J is TRBJ2-6 and V is TRBV28, with a possible D match to TRBD1 (6 bases). This CDR3 region has 15 residues. The V end lost 4 bases, the J end lost 5 bases, and 12 bases lay between the germline ends. Germline V gene sequence: CDR1 MDHEN, CDR2 SYDVKM. CDR3 sequence reads: CASSSGQLRANVLTF. CDR3 in DNA: TGTGCCAGCAGTTCTGGACAGCTAAGGGCCAACGTCCTGACTTTC. Variable domain in full (rest from reference TRBV28 and TRBJ2-6): DVKVTQSSRYLVKRTGEKVFLECVQDMDHENMFWYRQDPGLGLRLIYFSYDVKMKEKGDIPEGYSVSREKKERFSLILESASTNQTSMYLCASSSGQLRANVLTFGAGSRLTVL.

The CDR3: CASSPPGQGIANEQFF. For the CDR3, the DNA is TGTGCCAGCAGTCCACCGGGACAGGGAATAGCGAATGAGCAGTTCTTC. The chain is built from TRBV28 and TRBJ2-1; 9 nucleotides line up with TRBD1. Germline V gene lookup returns CDR1 MDHEN and CDR2 SYDVKM. V shed 5 bases, J shed 7 bases, and the junction held 12 bases outside the gene matches. The CDR3 length is 16 residues.

The chain links TRBV5-4 to TRBJ2-3; the match to TRBD2 covers 11 bases. The CDR3 is made up of 16 amino acids. Germline V gene data show CDR1 as SGHNT and CDR2 as YYREEE (reference sequence). V shed 4 bases and J 2 bases; nucleotides not matched to a gene: 6. In DNA, the CDR3 is TGTGCCAGCAGCGCCCGACTAGCGGGGAACACAGATACGCAGTATTTT. It codes for CASSARLAGNTDTQYF.

The chain joins TRBV5-4 to TRBJ2-2; either TRBD1 or TRBD2 may fit D (5 bases each). The V gene's germline CDR1 is SGHNT and CDR2 YYREEE (reference sequence). Trimming removed 4 bases from V and 7 bases from J, with 17 bases in between. There are 15 residues in the CDR3. CDR3: CASSRSGTLVGELFF. CDR3 coding DNA: TGTGCCAGCAGCCGATCCGGGACCTTGGTCGGGGAGCTGTTTTTT.

This CDR3 reads CASSLDGADYGYTF. The CDR3 nucleotides read TGTGCCAGCAGCCTAGACGGGGCAGACTATGGCTACACCTTC. The rearrangement joins TRBV7-2 to TRBJ1-2; tentative D call: TRBD1 (5 bases). The CDR3 runs to 14 residues. The germline gives CDR1 SGHTA, CDR2 FQGNSA. V dropped 5 bases and J dropped 3 bases, with 13 bases sitting between them.

The chain joins TRBV28 to TRBJ1-1, with 8 bases matching TRBD1. CDR1 MDHEN and CDR2 SYDVKM come from the germline V gene. The length of the CDR3 is 12 residues. Trimming took 6 bases from V and 11 from J; bases not matched to a gene: 8. The CDR3 bases are TGTGCCAGCAGGCCGCAGGGGGCGTGGGCTTTCTTT. Protein sequence: CASRPQGAWAFF.

The gene calls are TRBV7-2 and TRBJ2-2; TRBD1 is a possible D gene (6 bases). Looked up from germline, CDR1 is SGHTA and CDR2 is FQGNSA. Trimming pared 5 bases from V and 5 bases from J, leaving 15 bases between. The length of the CDR3 is 15 residues. The DNA of the CDR3 is TGTGCCAGCAGCCGGCCTTCCAGGGGTACCGGGGAGCTGTTTTTT. Amino acid sequence: CASSRPSRGTGELFF.

The V call is TRBV30, the J call TRBJ1-3; D unresolved. Germline CDR1 GTSNPN, CDR2 SVGIG (reference sequence). CDR3 length: 13 residues. Trimming removed 0 bases at V and 5 bases at J, with 8 bases between. The CDR3 DNA reads TGTGCCTGGAGTGTAATATGGAGAAACACCATATATTTT. Translation gives CAWSVIWRNTIYF.

The V call is TRBV7-2, the J call TRBJ2-4; 7 positions agree with TRBD1. The CDR3 totals 14 residues. Germline assignment: CDR1 SGHTA and CDR2 FQGNSA. The J segment lost 6 bases and the V segment lost 3 bases, leaving 5 bases of the junction unmatched. In DNA, the CDR3 is TGTGCCAGCAGCTTTAGACAGGGCGGAAACATTCAGTACTTC. Translating it yields CASSFRQGGNIQYF.

V gene TRBV29-1 combines with J gene TRBJ2-1, with TRBD1 as a possible D gene (5 bases). The CDR3 length is 13 residues. Between the trimmed V and J ends, which lost 3 bases and 2 bases, there was a span of 8 bases. The germline CDR1 and CDR2 sequences are SQVTM and ANQGSEA. CDR3 region: CSVEGRAYNEQFF. The CDR3 region has the DNA TGCAGCGTTGAGGGCAGGGCCTACAATGAGCAGTTCTTC.

This clone was observed a single time. This same CDR3 is encoded by further DNA sequences in the sample. In DNA, the CDR3 is TGCGCCAGCAGCTTTACTAGCGGGAGCTCCTACGAGCAGTACTTC. The encoded protein is CASSFTSGSSYEQYF. The chain uses TRBV5-1 and TRBJ2-7, with 11 bases matching TRBD2. This CDR3 spans 15 amino acids. Germline assignment: CDR1 SGHRS and CDR2 YFSETQ. Trimming removed 2 bases from V and 0 bases from J; junction bases left unmatched: 1. The full variable domain, completed using reference TRBV5-1 and TRBJ2-7, is KAGVTQTPRYLIKTRGQQVTLSCSPISGHRSVSWYQQTPGQGLQFLFEYFSETQRNKGNFPGRFSGRQFSNSRSEMNVSTLELGDSALYLCASSFTSGSSYEQYFGPGTRLTVT.

The chain combines TRBV7-9 with TRBJ1-6, with D unclear. CDR3 size: 12 residues. The V end lost 3 bases, the J end lost 7 bases, and 4 bases lay between the germline ends. CDR1 and CDR2 from the germline V gene are SEHNR and FQNEAQ (reference sequence). CDR3 in amino acids: CASSFGNSPLHF. CDR3 DNA sequence: TGTGCCAGCAGCTTCGGAAATTCACCCCTCCACTTT.

In nucleotides, the CDR3 is TGTGCCAGCGGGACTAGCGGTTACAATGAGCAGTTCTTC. Translating it yields CASGTSGYNEQFF. The chain uses TRBV11-2 and TRBJ2-1; 11 nucleotides match TRBD2. The V gene end was trimmed by 8 bases and the J gene end by 4 bases; junction bases not matched to a gene: 1. This CDR3 is built from 13 residues. Germline loops: CDR1 SGHAT, CDR2 FQNNGV.

The chain recombines TRBV5-4 with TRBJ2-1; a weak D match, TRBD2 (5 bases). Trimming took 4 bases from V and 5 from J, leaving 16 bases between them. Per the germline V gene, CDR1 is SGHNT and CDR2 is YYREEE (reference sequence). This CDR3 region has 15 residues. In nucleotides, the CDR3 is TGTGCCAGCAGCCCTAAGACGGGGAACGACAATGAGCAGTTCTTC. Its protein product is CASSPKTGNDNEQFF.